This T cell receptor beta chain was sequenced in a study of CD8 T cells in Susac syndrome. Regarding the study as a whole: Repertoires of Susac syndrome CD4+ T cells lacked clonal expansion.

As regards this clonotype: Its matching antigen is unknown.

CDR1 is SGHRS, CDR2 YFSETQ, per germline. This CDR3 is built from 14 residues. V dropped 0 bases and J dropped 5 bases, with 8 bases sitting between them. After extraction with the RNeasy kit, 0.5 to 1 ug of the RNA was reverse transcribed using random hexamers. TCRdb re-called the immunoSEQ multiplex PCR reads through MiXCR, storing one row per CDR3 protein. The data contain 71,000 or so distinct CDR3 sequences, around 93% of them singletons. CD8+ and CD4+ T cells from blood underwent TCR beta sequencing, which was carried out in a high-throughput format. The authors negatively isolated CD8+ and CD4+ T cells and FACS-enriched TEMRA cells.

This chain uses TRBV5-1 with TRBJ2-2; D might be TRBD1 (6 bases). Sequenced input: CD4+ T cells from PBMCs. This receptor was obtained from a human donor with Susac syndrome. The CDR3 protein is CASSLVGQTGELFF. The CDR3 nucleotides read TGCGCCAGCAGCTTGGTGGGACAAACCGGGGAGCTGTTTTTT. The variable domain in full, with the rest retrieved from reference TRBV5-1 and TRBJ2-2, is KAGVTQTPRYLIKTRGQQVTLSCSPISGHRSVSWYQQTPGQGLQFLFEYFSETQRNKGNFPGRFSGRQFSNSRSEMNVSTLELGDSALYLCASSLVGQTGELFFGEGSRLTVL.